What follows is one TCR beta chain and its context. From germline, CDR1 is LGHDT and CDR2 YNNKEL (reference sequence). V lost 2 bases to trimming and J lost 1 base, with 24 bases between them. The CDR3 runs to 20 residues. This sample was taken from a study of control samples from healthy donors and cancer patients. TCRdb keeps only in-frame clones here, not all; method: immunoSEQ multiplex PCR. The data contain about 160,000 clones, about 87% of them singletons. The rearrangement joins TRBV3-1 (or the pseudogene TRBV3-2) to TRBJ1-5; weak D call: TRBD1 (5 bases). The sample comprised blood. This clonotype was sampled from a young man in good health. The CDR3 is CASSQSLGGDRSVSNQPQHF. The CDR3 nucleotides read TGTGCCAGCAGCCAATCACTGGGGGGGGACCGCAGCGTCAGCAATCAGCCCCAGCATTTT.